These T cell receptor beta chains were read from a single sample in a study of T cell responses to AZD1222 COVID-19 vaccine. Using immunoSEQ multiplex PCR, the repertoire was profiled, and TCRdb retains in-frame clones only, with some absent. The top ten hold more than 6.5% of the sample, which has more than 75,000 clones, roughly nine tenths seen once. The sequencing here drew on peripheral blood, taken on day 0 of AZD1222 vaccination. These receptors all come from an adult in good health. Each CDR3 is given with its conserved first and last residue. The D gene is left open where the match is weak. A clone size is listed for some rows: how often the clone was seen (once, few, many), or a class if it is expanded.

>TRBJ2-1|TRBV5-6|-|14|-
TGTGCCAGCAGCGATGGGGTCTCCTACAATGAGCAGTTCTTC
CASSDGVSYNEQFF
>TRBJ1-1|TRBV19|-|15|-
TGTGCCACAGCGGGAGTTTACCATGTCGGCACTGAAGCTTTCTTT
CATAGVYHVGTEAFF
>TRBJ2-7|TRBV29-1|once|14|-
TGCAGCGTCCTCCAGAGGGCTTCGTCCTACGAGCAGTACTTC
CSVLQRASSYEQYF
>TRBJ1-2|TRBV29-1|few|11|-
TGCAGCGTTGAAGATTCAGGGGGCTACACCTTC
CSVEDSGGYTF
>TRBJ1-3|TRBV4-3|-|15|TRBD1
TGCGCCAGCAGCCAGGGACAGAGCTCTGGAAACACCATATATTTT
CASSQGQSSGNTIYF
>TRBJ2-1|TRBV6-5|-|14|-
TGTGCCAGCAGTCGTCTAGGAACCTACAATGAGCAGTTCTTC
CASSRLGTYNEQFF
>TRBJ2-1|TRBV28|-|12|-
TGTGCCAGCAGTTGGGCAGTTAATGAGCAGTTCTTC
CASSWAVNEQFF
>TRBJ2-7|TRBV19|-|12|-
TGTGCCAGTAGTGCACAGGGTCGCGAGCAGTACTTC
CASSAQGREQYF
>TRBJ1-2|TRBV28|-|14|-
TGTGCCAGCACTTCCAACAGGGTCAACTATGGCTACACCTTC
CASTSNRVNYGYTF
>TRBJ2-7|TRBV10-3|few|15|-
TGTGCCATCAGTGACCCGACCGCGGTTAACTACGAGCAGTACTTC
CAISDPTAVNYEQYF
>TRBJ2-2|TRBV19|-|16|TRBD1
TGTGCCAGTAGTATAGGGCTCGGACAGGGCTCCGGGGAGCTGTTTTTT
CASSIGLGQGSGELFF
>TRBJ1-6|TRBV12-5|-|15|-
TGTGCTGGCGACAGGAAAGACACCTATAATTCACCCCTCCACTTT
CAGDRKDTYNSPLHF
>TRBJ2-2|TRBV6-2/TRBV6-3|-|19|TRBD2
TGTGCCAGCAGTTTCGGCCCCATCTCTGGGGGGGCGAACACCGGGGAGCTGTTTTTT
CASSFGPISGGANTGELFF